Listed below are T cell receptor beta chains from one sample, sequenced in a study of tissue T cells after allogeneic stem cell transplantation. Profiled with immunoSEQ multiplex PCR; TCRdb holds only in-frame clones, not every one. The sample yields 10,000 to 15,000 clones, 70% seen once. Sequencing was performed on tissue from the right colon, taken at autopsy. Every receptor here comes from a woman aged 18 to 49 with breast cancer. The CDR3 runs from the conserved cysteine through the conserved F or W. A D gene is named only where the DNA matches it firmly. Part of the rows lack a size; the others show once, few, many or a class for expanded clones.

v_gene	j_gene	abundance	d_gene	CDR3aa	CDR3nt
TRBV7-8	TRBJ2-1	-	TRBD2	CASSLSGLAGNNEQFF	TGTGCCAGCAGCTTAAGCGGACTAGCGGGGAACAATGAGCAGTTCTTC
TRBV7-3	TRBJ2-3	-	TRBD2	CASSPRGSGSGDTQYF	TGTGCCAGCAGCCCAAGGGGGAGCGGGAGCGGAGATACGCAGTATTTT
TRBV5-1	TRBJ1-3	-	-	CASSPDTSGNTIYF	TGCGCCAGCAGCCCTGACACCTCTGGAAACACCATATATTTT
TRBV18	TRBJ1-6	-	-	CASSPGQPSPLHF	TGTGCCAGCTCACCAGGACAGCCTTCACCCCTCCACTTT
TRBV2	TRBJ1-3	-	-	CASSVGTVGQSGNTIYF	TGTGCCAGCAGTGTTGGGACCGTCGGGCAGTCCGGAAACACCATATATTTT
TRBV3-1/TRBV3-2	TRBJ2-6	-	-	CASTSRQGPFSGANVLTF	TGTGCCAGCACCTCTAGACAAGGACCATTCTCTGGGGCCAACGTCCTGACTTTC
TRBV10-3	TRBJ1-5	-	-	CAIRRVRRGGSNQPQHF	TGTGCCATCAGAAGAGTACGCAGGGGCGGCAGCAATCAGCCCCAGCATTTT
TRBV28	TRBJ1-5	-	-	CASSLGGVLQPQHF	TGTGCCAGCAGTTTGGGGGGGGTTCTTCAGCCCCAGCATTTT
TRBV7-8	TRBJ2-7	-	-	CASSSYYEQYF	TGTGCCAGCAGCTCGTACTACGAGCAGTACTTC
TRBV6-2/TRBV6-3	TRBJ1-6	few	-	CASSSSDSPLHF	TGTGCCAGCAGTTCGTCAGATTCACCCCTCCACTTT
TRBV7-2	TRBJ2-6	-	TRBD2	CASSWRTSGNPVLTF	TGTGCCAGCAGCTGGCGGACTAGCGGGAACCCCGTCCTGACTTTC
TRBV12-3/TRBV12-4	TRBJ2-7	-	-	CASSFAAEQYF	TGTGCCAGCAGTTTTGCGGCGGAGCAGTACTTC
TRBV19	TRBJ1-5	-	TRBD1	CASSHRGPGNQPQHF	TGTGCCAGTAGTCACAGGGGGCCAGGCAATCAGCCCCAGCATTTT
TRBV7-2	TRBJ1-1	-	-	CASSRAGSWNTEAFF	TGTGCCAGCAGTCGGGCCGGGAGTTGGAACACTGAAGCTTTCTTT
TRBV28	TRBJ1-5	once	-	CASSFPQVDQPQHF	TGTGCCAGCAGTTTTCCACAGGTTGACCAGCCCCAGCATTTT
TRBV5-1	TRBJ2-4	-	TRBD1	CASSPGQGSNIQYF	TGCGCCAGCAGCCCAGGACAGGGATCAAACATTCAGTACTTC
TRBV7-2	TRBJ2-7	-	-	CASSLLGPRYEQYF	TGTGCCAGCAGCTTGTTGGGGCCTCGGTACGAGCAGTACTTC
TRBV2	TRBJ1-3	-	-	CASSEQGQGNTIYF	TGTGCCAGCAGTGAACAGGGTCAAGGAAACACCATATATTTT
TRBV4-3	TRBJ2-3	-	-	CASSQELARVTDTQYF	TGCGCCAGCAGCCAAGAGTTAGCGCGGGTCACAGATACGCAGTATTTT
TRBV3-1/TRBV3-2	TRBJ2-7	-	TRBD1	CASSQGFGTGGYEQYF	TGTGCCAGCAGCCAAGGATTCGGGACAGGGGGGTACGAGCAGTACTTC
TRBV28	TRBJ1-2	-	TRBD1	CASTKTPGGQTSYTF	TGTGCCAGCACCAAAACGCCCGGGGGACAGACTAGCTACACCTTC
TRBV10-3	TRBJ1-3	-	TRBD1	CAIRGTGGAGNTIYF	TGTGCCATCAGGGGGACAGGGGGAGCTGGAAACACCATATATTTT
TRBV5-1	TRBJ2-2	-	-	CASSLAGVSQAGELFF	TGCGCCAGCAGCTTGGCGGGGGTGTCGCAGGCCGGGGAGCTGTTTTTT
TRBV6-6	TRBJ1-2	-	TRBD1	CASGGRQGNYGYTF	TGTGCCAGCGGAGGGAGACAGGGGAACTATGGCTACACCTTC
TRBV5-6	TRBJ1-5	few	-	CASSVNRARPQHF	TGTGCCAGCAGCGTTAATCGGGCCAGGCCCCAGCATTTT
TRBV4-2	TRBJ2-1	-	-	CASSATGTGGNNEQFF	TGTGCCAGCAGCGCGACGGGGACGGGTGGGAACAATGAGCAGTTCTTC
TRBV9	TRBJ2-1	-	-	CASSVATGGFWDRMFNEQFF	TGTGCCAGCAGCGTAGCTACTGGGGGGTTTTGGGACAGAATGTTCAATGAGCAGTTCTTC
TRBV19	TRBJ1-1	-	-	CASSLRDTEAFF	TGTGCCAGTAGTTTAAGAGACACTGAAGCTTTCTTT
TRBV4-3	TRBJ2-3	-	-	CASSQGIKGPQYF	TGCGCCAGCAGCCAAGGGATAAAGGGGCCGCAGTATTTT
TRBV4-3	TRBJ1-1	-	TRBD1	CASSPQGVYTEAFF	TGCGCCAGCAGTCCCCAGGGGGTTTACACTGAAGCTTTCTTT
TRBV7-2	TRBJ1-2	-	-	CASSLRSGYGYTF	TGTGCCAGCAGCTTACGGTCAGGGTATGGCTACACCTTC
TRBV27	TRBJ2-1	-	TRBD1	CASRAPDRVNEQFF	TGTGCCAGCAGAGCCCCGGACAGGGTCAATGAGCAGTTCTTC
TRBV6-4	TRBJ2-3	few	-	CASSGGLTDTQYF	TGTGCCAGCAGTGGAGGCTTAACAGATACGCAGTATTTT
TRBV7-9	TRBJ2-3	-	TRBD2	CASSLAAGGSTDTQYF	TGTGCCAGCAGCTTAGCCGCGGGAGGGAGCACAGATACGCAGTATTTT
TRBV5-6	TRBJ1-5	-	TRBD1	CASTASGTGSFQPQHF	TGTGCCAGCACCGCCTCCGGGACAGGGAGCTTTCAGCCCCAGCATTTT
TRBV7-9	TRBJ1-2	medium-sized	TRBD1	CASSQTGGTGYTF	TGTGCCAGCAGCCAGACAGGGGGCACAGGCTACACCTTC
TRBV7-2	TRBJ1-1	-	-	CASRSGRENTEAFF	TGTGCCAGCAGGTCGGGACGGGAGAACACTGAAGCTTTCTTT
TRBV29-1	TRBJ2-7	few	-	CSTATEGGGEQYF	TGCAGCACCGCGACAGAGGGAGGAGGCGAGCAGTACTTC
TRBV20-1	TRBJ1-4	-	TRBD1	CSASQAGQGAGGLFF	TGCAGTGCTAGTCAGGCGGGACAGGGGGCGGGTGGACTGTTTTTT
TRBV14	TRBJ1-5	-	-	CASSQGEGQPQHF	TGTGCCAGCAGCCAAGGGGAGGGTCAGCCCCAGCATTTT
TRBV20-1	TRBJ2-7	-	-	CRARGSYEQYF	TGCAGAGCCAGGGGATCCTACGAGCAGTACTTC
TRBV9	TRBJ1-6	-	TRBD1	CASSGRDRGSPLHF	TGTGCCAGCAGCGGGCGGGACAGAGGATCACCCCTCCACTTT
TRBV7-2	TRBJ2-5	-	TRBD2	CASSAGTTLQETQYF	TGTGCCAGCAGCGCGGGGACTACGTTACAAGAGACCCAGTACTTC
TRBV5-1	TRBJ2-7	-	-	CASSFSGRTREQYF	TGCGCCAGCAGCTTCTCGGGCAGGACCAGGGAGCAGTACTTC
TRBV2	TRBJ2-2	-	TRBD1	CATRAGTGGTGELFF	TGTGCCACCCGAGCCGGGACAGGGGGTACCGGGGAGCTGTTTTTT
TRBV3-1/TRBV3-2	TRBJ2-1	-	-	CASSQEVQREQFF	TGTGCCAGCAGCCAAGAGGTTCAGAGGGAGCAGTTCTTC
TRBV6-2/TRBV6-3	TRBJ1-2	-	-	CASSYVSGYGYTF	TGTGCCAGCAGTTACGTATCGGGGTATGGCTACACCTTC
TRBV6-2/TRBV6-3	TRBJ2-2	once	-	CASSYSQNTGELFF	TGTGCCAGCAGTTACTCCCAGAACACCGGGGAGCTGTTTTTT
TRBV19	TRBJ1-1	-	-	CASSIPDSVPEAFF	TGTGCCAGTAGTATCCCGGACAGTGTCCCTGAAGCTTTCTTT
TRBV9	TRBJ2-7	-	TRBD2	CASSIGEGSYEQYF	TGTGCCAGCAGTATAGGGGAGGGCTCCTACGAGCAGTACTTC
TRBV5-4	TRBJ2-1	-	TRBD2	CASSLELAGGLNEQFF	TGTGCCAGCAGCTTGGAATTAGCGGGAGGCCTCAATGAGCAGTTCTTC
TRBV7-6	TRBJ2-1	-	-	CASSSEGTNEQFF	TGTGCCAGCAGCTCCGAAGGGACCAATGAGCAGTTCTTC
TRBV11-2	TRBJ1-1	-	TRBD1	CASSLSTGGTEAFF	TGTGCCAGCAGCTTATCCACAGGGGGCACTGAAGCTTTCTTT
TRBV5-8	TRBJ2-2	-	-	CASEPTGELFF	TGTGCCAGTGAGCCCACCGGGGAGCTGTTTTTT
TRBV19	TRBJ2-2	once	TRBD2	CASSISSGGYTGELFF	TGTGCCAGTAGTATTTCTAGCGGGGGTTACACCGGGGAGCTGTTTTTT